The source of this TCR beta chain is a study of cytomegalovirus exposure and HLA in healthy donors. Study-wide results and limits: TCR association rates varied by HLA locus in a later analysis, with DRB1 highest and HLA-C lowest. In a later analysis, TCR beta V- and J-gene trimming showed a link to a missense DCLRE1C variant.

13 Jbeta primers and 60 Vbeta primers were used for the PCR. Clones were read by immunoSEQ multiplex PCR, and TCRdb kept only the in-frame ones, dropping some. The sample has fewer than 200,000 clones, about 80% seen once. A remark on this clone: The antigen remains unidentified.

CDR1 is SEHNR and CDR2 is FQNEAQ in the germline V gene (reference sequence). With 5 bases removed from V and 1 base from J, the gap between germline ends came to 17 bases. The CDR3 length is 16 residues. This chain joins TRBV7-9 and TRBJ1-1; D is ambiguous. The origin of this receptor is a girl aged 10-17 years in good health and CMV-seropositive. Sequencing was carried out using PBMCs. CDR3 in amino acids: CASSDHPTGGNTEAFF. CDR3 DNA sequence: TGTGCCAGCAGCGATCACCCTACGGGAGGGAACACTGAAGCTTTCTTT.